This T cell receptor (beta chain) was retrieved from a study of blood T cell repertoires in COVID-19. At the level of the study: Italy, Spain and the United States were the sources of the convalescent and acute COVID-19 samples. From T cells, B-cell-depleted T cells, or PBMCs came the material, which was cDNA or gDNA.

In the original processing: Nucleated cell counts were estimated from reference gene primer amplification. The method was immunoSEQ multiplex PCR; TCRdb's version includes in-frame clones alone and lacks a portion of them. The D gene and trimming were derived from the DNA, and the V and J assignments and clone size from that table. Here the sample spans roughly 81,000 clones, 80% to 90% being singletons. The TCR comes from a man older than 75 with active or convalescent COVID-19. The source material was peripheral blood.

The CDR3 DNA reads TGTGCCAGCAGCCCCAGATATAGCAATCAGCCCCAGCATTTT. As protein: CASSPRYSNQPQHF. V and J are TRBV7-8 and TRBJ1-5; D gene uncertain. This CDR3 region has 14 residues. V was trimmed by 5 bases and J by 0 bases, leaving 8 bases between them. From germline, CDR1 is SGHVS and CDR2 FQNEAQ.